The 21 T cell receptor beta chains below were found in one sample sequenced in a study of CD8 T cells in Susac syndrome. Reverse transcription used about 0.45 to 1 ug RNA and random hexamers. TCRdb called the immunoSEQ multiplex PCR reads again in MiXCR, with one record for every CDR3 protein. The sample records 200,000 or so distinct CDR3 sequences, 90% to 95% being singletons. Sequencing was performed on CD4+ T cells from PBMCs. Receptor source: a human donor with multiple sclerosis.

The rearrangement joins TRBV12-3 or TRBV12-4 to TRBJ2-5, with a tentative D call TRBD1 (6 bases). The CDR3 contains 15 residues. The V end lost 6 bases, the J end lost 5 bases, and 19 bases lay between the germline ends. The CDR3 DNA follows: TGTGCCAGCAGCCTCCAGGGGAATCAAGGGGAGACCCAGTACTTC. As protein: CASSLQGNQGETQYF.

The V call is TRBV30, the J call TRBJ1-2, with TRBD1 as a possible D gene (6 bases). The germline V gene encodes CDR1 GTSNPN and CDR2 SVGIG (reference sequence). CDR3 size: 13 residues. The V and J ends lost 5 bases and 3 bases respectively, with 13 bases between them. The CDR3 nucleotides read TGTGCCTGGGCTACGGGGGGCGACTATGGCTACACCTTC. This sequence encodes CAWATGGDYGYTF.

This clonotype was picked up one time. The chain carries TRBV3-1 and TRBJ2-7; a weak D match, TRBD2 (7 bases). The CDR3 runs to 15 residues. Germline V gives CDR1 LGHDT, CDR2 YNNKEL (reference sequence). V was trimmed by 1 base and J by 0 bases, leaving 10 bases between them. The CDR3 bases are TGTGCCAGCAGCCAAGCGGGGGGCGGCTCCTACGAGCAGTACTTC. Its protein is CASSQAGGGSYEQYF.

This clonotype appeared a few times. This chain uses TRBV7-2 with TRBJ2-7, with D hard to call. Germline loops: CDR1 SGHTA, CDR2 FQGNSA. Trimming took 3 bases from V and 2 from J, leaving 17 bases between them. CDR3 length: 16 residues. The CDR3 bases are TGTGCCAGCAGCTTTAGGCGCTTGGGCCGCCCCTACGAGCAGTACTTC. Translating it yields CASSFRRLGRPYEQYF. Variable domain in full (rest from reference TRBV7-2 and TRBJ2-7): GAGVSQSPSNKVTEKGKDVELRCDPISGHTALYWYRQSLGQGLEFLIYFQGNSAPDKSGLPSDRFSAERTGGSVSTLTIQRTQQEDSAVYLCASSFRRLGRPYEQYFGPGTRLTVT.

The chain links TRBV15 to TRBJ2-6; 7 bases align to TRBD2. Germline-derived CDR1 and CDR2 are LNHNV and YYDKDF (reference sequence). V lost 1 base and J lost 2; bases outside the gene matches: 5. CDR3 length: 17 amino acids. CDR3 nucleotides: TGTGCCACCAGCAGAGGGGAGGGCGTAACTGGGGCCAACGTCCTGACTTTC. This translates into CATSRGEGVTGANVLTF.

CDR3 protein: CASARSGNQPQHF. The DNA of the CDR3 is TGTGCCAGTGCTCGGTCCGGCAATCAGCCCCAGCATTTT. The rearrangement links TRBV7-9 to TRBJ1-5; D ambiguous. V shed 9 bases and J shed 2 bases, with 11 bases lying between them. Germline CDR1 reads SEHNR; CDR2 reads FQNEAQ (reference sequence). The CDR3 spans 13 residues. The full variable domain, rest sourced from reference TRBV7-9 and TRBJ1-5, is DTGVSQNPRHKITKRGQNVTFRCDPISEHNRLYWYRQTLGQGPEFLTYFQNEAQLEKSRLLSDRFSAERPKGSFSTLEIQRTEQGDSAMYLCASARSGNQPQHFGDGTRLSIL.

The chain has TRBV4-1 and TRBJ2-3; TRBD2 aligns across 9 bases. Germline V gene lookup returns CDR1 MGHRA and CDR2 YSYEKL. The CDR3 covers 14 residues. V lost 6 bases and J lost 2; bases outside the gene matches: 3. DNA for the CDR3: TGCGCCAGCAGGGCTAGCGGGAACACAGATACGCAGTATTTT. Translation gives CASRASGNTDTQYF.

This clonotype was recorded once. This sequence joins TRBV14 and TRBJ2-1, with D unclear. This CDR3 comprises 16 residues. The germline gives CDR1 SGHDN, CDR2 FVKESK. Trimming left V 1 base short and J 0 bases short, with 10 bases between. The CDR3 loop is CASSQAILSSYNEQFF. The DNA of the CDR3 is TGTGCCAGCAGCCAAGCTATTCTGAGCTCCTACAATGAGCAGTTCTTC.

As DNA, the CDR3 is TGTGCCAGCACCCCAAGACTAGCGCCTTCCTACGAGCAGTACTTC. Translating it yields CASTPRLAPSYEQYF. This rearrangement joins TRBV2 to TRBJ2-7, with 8 bases that match TRBD2. The CDR3 loop spans 15 amino acids. From germline, CDR1 is SNHLY and CDR2 FYNNEI. V lost 7 bases to trimming and J lost 1 base; unmatched junction nucleotides: 9.

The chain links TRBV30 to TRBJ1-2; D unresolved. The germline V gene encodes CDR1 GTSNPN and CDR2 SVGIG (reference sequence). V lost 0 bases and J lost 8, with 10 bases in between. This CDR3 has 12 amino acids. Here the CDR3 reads CAWSVWESGYTF. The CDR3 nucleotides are TGTGCCTGGAGTGTTTGGGAATCGGGCTACACCTTC.

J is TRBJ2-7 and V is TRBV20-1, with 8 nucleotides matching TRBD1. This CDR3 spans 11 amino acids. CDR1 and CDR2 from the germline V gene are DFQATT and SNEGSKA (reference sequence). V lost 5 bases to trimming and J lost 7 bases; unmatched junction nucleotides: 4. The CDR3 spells CSAVRGREQYF. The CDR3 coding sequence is TGCAGTGCTGTCAGGGGGCGGGAGCAGTACTTC.

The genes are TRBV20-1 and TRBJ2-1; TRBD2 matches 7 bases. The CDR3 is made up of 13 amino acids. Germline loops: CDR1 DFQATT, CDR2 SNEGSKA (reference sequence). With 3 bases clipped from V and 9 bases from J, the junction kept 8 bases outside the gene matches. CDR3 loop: CSASRREWGEQFF. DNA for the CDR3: TGCAGTGCTAGTAGGCGGGAGTGGGGTGAGCAGTTCTTC.

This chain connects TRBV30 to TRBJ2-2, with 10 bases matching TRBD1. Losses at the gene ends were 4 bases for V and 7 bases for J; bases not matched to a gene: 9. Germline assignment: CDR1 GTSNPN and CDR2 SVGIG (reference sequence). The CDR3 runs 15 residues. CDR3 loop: CAWKTRDRGGGELFF. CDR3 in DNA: TGTGCCTGGAAGACCCGGGACAGGGGAGGCGGGGAGCTGTTTTTT.

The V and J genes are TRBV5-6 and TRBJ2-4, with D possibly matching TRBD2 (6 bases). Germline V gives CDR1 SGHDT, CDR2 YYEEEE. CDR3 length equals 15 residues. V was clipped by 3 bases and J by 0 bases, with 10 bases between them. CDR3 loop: CASSWRGLAKNIQYF. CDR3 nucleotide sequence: TGTGCCAGCAGCTGGAGGGGACTAGCCAAAAACATTCAGTACTTC.

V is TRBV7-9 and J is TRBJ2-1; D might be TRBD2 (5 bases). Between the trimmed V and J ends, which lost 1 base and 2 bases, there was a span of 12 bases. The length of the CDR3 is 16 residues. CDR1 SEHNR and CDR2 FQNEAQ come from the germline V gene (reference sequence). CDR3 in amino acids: CASSLVSSFPYNEQFF. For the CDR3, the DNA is TGTGCCAGCAGCTTAGTGTCTAGCTTCCCCTACAATGAGCAGTTCTTC.

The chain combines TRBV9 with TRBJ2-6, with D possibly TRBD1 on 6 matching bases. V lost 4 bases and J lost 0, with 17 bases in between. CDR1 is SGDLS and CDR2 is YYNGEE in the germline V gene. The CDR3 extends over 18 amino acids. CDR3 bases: TGTGCCAGCAGCTTGGGGGCATATGCGCTCTCTGGGGCCAACGTCCTGACTTTC. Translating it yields CASSLGAYALSGANVLTF.

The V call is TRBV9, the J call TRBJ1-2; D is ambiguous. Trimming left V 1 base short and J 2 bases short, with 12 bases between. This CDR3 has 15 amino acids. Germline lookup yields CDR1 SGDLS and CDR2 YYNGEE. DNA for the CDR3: TGTGCCAGCAGCGTATTTCGCGAAATGAACTATGGCTACACCTTC. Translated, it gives CASSVFREMNYGYTF.

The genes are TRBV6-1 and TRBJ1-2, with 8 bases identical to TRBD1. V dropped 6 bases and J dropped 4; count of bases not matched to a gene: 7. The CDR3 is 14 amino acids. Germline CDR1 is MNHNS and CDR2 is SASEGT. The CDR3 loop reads CASSIGQGRYGYTF. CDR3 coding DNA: TGTGCCAGCAGCATCGGACAGGGACGCTATGGCTACACCTTC.

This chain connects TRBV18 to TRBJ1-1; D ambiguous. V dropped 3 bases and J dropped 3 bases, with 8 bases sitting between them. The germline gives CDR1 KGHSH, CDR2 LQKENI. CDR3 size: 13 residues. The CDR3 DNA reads TGTGCCAGCTCACCGACCCAGGACACTGAAGCTTTCTTT. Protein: CASSPTQDTEAFF.

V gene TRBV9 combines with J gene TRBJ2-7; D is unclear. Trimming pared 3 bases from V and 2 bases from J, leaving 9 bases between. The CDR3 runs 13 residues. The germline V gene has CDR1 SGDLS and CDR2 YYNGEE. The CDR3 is CASSGQVPYEQYF. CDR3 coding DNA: TGTGCCAGCAGCGGTCAGGTCCCCTACGAGCAGTACTTC.

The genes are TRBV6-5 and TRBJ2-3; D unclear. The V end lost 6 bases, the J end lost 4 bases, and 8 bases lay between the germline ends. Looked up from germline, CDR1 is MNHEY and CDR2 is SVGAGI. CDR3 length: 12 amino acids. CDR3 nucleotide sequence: TGTGCCAGCAGAACGGGCCCAGATACGCAGTATTTT. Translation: CASRTGPDTQYF.